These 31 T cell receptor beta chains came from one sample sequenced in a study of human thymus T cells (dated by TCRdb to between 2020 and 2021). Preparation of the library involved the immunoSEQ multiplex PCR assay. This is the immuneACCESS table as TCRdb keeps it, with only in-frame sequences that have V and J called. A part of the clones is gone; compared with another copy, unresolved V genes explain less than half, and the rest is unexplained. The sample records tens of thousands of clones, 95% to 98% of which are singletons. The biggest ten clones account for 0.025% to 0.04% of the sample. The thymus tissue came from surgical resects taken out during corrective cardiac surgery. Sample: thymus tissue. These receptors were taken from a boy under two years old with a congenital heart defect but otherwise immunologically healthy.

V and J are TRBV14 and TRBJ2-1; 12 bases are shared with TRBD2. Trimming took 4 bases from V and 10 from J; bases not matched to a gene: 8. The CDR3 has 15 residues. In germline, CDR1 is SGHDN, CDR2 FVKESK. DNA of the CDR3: TGTGCCAGCAGCCTATCTAGCGGGAGGGCAGGAGAGCAGTTCTTC. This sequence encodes CASSLSSGRAGEQFF.

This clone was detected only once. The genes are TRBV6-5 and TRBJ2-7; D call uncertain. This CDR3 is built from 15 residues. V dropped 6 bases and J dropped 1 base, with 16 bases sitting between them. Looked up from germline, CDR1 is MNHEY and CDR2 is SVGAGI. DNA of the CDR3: TGTGCCAGCAGGCCCTTAGAAAATAATTCCTACGAGCAGTACTTC. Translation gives CASRPLENNSYEQYF.

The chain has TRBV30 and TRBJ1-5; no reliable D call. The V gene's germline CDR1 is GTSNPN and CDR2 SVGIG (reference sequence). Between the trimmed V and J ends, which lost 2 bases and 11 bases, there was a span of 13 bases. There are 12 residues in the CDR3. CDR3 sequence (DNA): TGTGCCTGGAGTTACTGGGGAGGAGCCCAGCATTTT. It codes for CAWSYWGGAQHF.

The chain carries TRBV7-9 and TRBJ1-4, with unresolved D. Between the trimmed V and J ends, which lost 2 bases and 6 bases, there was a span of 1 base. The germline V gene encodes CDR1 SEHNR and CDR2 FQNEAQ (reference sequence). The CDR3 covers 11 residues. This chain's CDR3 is CASSLYEKLFF. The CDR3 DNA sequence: TGTGCCAGCAGCTTATATGAAAAACTGTTTTTT.

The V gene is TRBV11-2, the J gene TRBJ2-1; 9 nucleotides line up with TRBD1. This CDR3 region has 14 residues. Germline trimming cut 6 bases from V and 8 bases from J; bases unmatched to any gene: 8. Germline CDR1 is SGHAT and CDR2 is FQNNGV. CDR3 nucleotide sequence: TGTGCCAGCAGGACGGGACAGGGTGGTCATGAGCAGTTCTTC. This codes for CASRTGQGGHEQFF.

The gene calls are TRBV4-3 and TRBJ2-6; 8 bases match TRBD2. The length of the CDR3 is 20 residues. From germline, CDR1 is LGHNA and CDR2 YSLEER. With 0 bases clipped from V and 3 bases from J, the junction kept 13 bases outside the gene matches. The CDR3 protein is CASSQDMVASGFGGANVLTF. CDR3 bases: TGCGCCAGCAGCCAAGATATGGTGGCTAGCGGGTTTGGTGGGGCCAACGTCCTGACTTTC.

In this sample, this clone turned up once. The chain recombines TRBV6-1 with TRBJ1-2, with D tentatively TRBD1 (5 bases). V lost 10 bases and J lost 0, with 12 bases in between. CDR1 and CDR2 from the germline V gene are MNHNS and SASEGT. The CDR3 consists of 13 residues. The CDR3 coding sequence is TGTGCCACATGCAGGGTTGCTAACTATGGCTACACCTTC. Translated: CATCRVANYGYTF.

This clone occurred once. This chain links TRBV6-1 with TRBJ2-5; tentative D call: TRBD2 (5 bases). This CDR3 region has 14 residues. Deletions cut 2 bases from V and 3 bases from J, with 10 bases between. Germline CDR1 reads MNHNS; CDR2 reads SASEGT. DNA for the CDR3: TGTGCCAGCAGTGAACCAAGGCGGGAAGAGACCCAGTACTTC. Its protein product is CASSEPRREETQYF.

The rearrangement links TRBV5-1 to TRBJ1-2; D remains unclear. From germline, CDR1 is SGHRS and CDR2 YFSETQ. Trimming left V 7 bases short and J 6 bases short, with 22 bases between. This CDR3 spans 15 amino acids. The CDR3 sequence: CASSQKSRFPDGYTF. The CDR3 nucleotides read TGCGCCAGCTCCCAAAAGTCAAGGTTTCCCGATGGCTACACCTTC.

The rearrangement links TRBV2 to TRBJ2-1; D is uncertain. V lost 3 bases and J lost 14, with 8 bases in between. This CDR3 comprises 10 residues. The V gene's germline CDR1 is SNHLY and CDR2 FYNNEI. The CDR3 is CASSDESEFF. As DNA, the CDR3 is TGTGCCAGCAGTGATGAGTCGGAGTTCTTC.

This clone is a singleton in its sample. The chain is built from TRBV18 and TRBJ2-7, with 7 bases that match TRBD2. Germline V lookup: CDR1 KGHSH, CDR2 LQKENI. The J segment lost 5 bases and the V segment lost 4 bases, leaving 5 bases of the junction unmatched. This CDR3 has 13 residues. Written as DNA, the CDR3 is TGTGCCAGCTCACGTTGGCGGGAGAACGAGCAGTACTTC. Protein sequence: CASSRWRENEQYF.

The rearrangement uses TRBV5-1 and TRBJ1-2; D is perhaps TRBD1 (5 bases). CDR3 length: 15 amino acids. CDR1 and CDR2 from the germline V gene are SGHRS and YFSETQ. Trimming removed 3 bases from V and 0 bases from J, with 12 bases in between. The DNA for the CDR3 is TGCGCCAGCAGCTCGGGGCGAGCGCCTAACTATGGCTACACCTTC. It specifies CASSSGRAPNYGYTF. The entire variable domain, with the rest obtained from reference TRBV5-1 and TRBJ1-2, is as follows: KAGVTQTPRYLIKTRGQQVTLSCSPISGHRSVSWYQQTPGQGLQFLFEYFSETQRNKGNFPGRFSGRQFSNSRSEMNVSTLELGDSALYLCASSSGRAPNYGYTFGSGTRLTVV.

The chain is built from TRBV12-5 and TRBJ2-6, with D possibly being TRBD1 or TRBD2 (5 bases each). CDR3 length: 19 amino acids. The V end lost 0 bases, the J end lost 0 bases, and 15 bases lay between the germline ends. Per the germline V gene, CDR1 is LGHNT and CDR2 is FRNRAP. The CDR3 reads CASGLVPGTATSGANVLTF. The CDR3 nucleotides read TGTGCTAGTGGTTTGGTGCCCGGGACGGCGACCTCTGGGGCCAACGTCCTGACTTTC.

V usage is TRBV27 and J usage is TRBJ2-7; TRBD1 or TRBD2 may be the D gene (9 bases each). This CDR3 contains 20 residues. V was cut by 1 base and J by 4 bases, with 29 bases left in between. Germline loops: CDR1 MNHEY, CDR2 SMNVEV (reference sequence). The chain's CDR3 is CASSLLTGGISGRVLYEQYF. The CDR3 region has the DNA TGTGCCAGCAGTTTATTGACAGGGGGGATTAGCGGGAGAGTTTTATACGAGCAGTACTTC.

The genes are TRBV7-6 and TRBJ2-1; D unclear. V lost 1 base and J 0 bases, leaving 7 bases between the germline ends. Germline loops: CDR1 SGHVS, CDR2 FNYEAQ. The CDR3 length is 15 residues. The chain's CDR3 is CASSLEPSSYNEQFF. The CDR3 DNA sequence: TGTGCCAGCAGCTTAGAGCCGAGCTCCTACAATGAGCAGTTCTTC.

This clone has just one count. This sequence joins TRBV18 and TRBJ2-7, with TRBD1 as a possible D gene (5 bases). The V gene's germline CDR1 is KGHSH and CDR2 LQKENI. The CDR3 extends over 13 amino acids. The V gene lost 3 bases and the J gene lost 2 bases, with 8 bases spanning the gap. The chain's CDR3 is CASSPTDPYEQYF. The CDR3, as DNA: TGTGCCAGCTCACCGACAGACCCCTACGAGCAGTACTTC.

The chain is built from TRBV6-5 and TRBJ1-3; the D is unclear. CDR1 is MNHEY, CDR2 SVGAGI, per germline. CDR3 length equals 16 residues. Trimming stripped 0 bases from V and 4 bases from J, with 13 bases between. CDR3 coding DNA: TGTGCCAGCAGTTACTCTCGGCAGAGACTAGGAAACACCATATATTTT. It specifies CASSYSRQRLGNTIYF.

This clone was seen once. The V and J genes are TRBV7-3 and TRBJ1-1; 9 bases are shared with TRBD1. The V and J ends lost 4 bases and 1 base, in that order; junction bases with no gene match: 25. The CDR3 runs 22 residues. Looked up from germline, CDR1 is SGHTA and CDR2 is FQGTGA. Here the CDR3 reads CASSSKGLLTGGPIRSNTEAFF. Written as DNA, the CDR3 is TGTGCCAGCAGCTCCAAGGGCCTTCTGACAGGGGGACCAATACGTTCGAACACTGAAGCTTTCTTT.

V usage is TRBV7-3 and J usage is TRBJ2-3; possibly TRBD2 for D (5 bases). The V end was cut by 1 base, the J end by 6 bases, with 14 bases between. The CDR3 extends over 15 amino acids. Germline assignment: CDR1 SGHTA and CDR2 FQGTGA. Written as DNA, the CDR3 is TGTGCCAGCAGCTTAAATGGGTCCCCGGGGGATACGCAGTATTTT. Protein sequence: CASSLNGSPGDTQYF.

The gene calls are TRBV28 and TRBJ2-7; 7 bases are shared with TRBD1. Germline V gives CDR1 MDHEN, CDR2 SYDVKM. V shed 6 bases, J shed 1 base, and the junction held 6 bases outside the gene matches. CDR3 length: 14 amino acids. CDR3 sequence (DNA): TGTGCCAGCAGCCCAAACAGGGGATCCTACGAGCAGTACTTC. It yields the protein CASSPNRGSYEQYF.

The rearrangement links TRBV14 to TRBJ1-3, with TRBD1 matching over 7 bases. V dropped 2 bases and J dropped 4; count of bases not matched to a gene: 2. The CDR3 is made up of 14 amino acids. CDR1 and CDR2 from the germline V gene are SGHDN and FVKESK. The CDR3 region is CASSQRGQGNTIYF. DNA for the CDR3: TGTGCCAGCAGCCAACGGGGACAGGGAAACACCATATATTTT.

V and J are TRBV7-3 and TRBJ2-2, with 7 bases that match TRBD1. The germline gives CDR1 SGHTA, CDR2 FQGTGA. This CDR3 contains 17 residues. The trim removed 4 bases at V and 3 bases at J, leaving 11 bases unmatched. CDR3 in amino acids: CASSSGGPTGDTGELFF. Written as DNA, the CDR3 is TGTGCCAGCAGCTCCGGCGGCCCTACAGGGGACACCGGGGAGCTGTTTTTT. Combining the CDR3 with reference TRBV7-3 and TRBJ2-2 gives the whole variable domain GAGVSQTPSNKVTEKGKYVELRCDPISGHTALYWYRQSLGQGPEFLIYFQGTGAADDSGLPNDRFFAVRPEGSVSTLKIQRTERGDSAVYLCASSSGGPTGDTGELFFGEGSRLTVL.

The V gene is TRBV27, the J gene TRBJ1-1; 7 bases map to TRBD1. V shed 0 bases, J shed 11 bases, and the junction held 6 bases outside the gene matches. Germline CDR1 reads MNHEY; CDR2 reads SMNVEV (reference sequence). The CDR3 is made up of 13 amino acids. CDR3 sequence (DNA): TGTGCCAGCAGTTTATCACAGGGGTTAAACGCTTTCTTT. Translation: CASSLSQGLNAFF.

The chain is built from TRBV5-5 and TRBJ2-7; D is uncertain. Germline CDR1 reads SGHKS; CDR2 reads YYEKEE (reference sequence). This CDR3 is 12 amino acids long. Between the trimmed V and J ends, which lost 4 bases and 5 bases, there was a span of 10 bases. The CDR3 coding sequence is TGTGCCAGCAGCGTTACCACCGACGAGCAGTACTTC. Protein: CASSVTTDEQYF.

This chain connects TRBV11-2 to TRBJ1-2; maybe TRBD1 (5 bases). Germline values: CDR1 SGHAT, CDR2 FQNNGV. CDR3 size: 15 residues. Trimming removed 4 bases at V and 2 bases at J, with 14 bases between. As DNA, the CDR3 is TGTGCCAGCAGCTACACGGGGGGGAAGAACTATGGCTACACCTTC. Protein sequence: CASSYTGGKNYGYTF.

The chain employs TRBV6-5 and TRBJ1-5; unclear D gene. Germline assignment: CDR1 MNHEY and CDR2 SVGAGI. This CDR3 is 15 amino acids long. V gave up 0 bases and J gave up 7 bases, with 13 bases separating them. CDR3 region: CASSYSNGPGQPQHF. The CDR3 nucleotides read TGTGCCAGCAGTTACTCAAACGGACCTGGGCAGCCCCAGCATTTT.

The CDR3 bases are TGTGCCAGCAGCTTGCTCGGACAGGGGGCGAATCCCTATAATTCACCCCTCCACTTT. It encodes CASSLLGQGANPYNSPLHF. This chain connects TRBV5-4 to TRBJ1-6; 11 bases are shared with TRBD1. The CDR3 is 19 amino acids. Germline V CDR1 and CDR2: SGHNT, YYREEE (reference sequence). After removal of 1 base from V and 2 bases from J, the junction contained 8 bases not matched to a gene.

CDR3 region: CASSQARNSGPDTQYF. The CDR3 nucleotides are TGCGCCAGCAGCCAAGCCCGAAATTCGGGACCAGATACGCAGTATTTT. V gene TRBV4-1 combines with J gene TRBJ2-3; D tentatively fits TRBD1 or TRBD2 (5 bases each). The CDR3 sequence is 16 residues long. V shed 1 base and J shed 4 bases, with 15 bases lying between them. From germline, CDR1 is MGHRA and CDR2 YSYEKL.

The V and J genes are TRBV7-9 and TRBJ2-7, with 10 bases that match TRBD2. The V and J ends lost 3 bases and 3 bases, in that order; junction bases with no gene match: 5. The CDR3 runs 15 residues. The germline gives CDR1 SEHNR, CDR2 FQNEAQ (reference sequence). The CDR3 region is CASSLFLAGDYEQYF. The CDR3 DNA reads TGTGCCAGCAGCTTGTTTCTAGCGGGGGACTACGAGCAGTACTTC.

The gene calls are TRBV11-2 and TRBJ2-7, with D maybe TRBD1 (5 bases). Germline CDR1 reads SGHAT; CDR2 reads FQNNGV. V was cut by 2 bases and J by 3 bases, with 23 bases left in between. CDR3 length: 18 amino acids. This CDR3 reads CASSLSPTSTETYYEQYF. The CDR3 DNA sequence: TGTGCCAGCAGCTTATCCCCCACCTCGACAGAAACCTACTACGAGCAGTACTTC.

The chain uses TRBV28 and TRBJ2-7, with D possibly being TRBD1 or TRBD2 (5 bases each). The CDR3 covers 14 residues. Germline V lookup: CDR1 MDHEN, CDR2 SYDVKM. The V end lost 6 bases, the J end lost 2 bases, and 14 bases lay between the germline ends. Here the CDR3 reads CASSRGTDPYEQYF. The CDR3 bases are TGTGCCAGCAGCAGAGGGACGGATCCCTACGAGCAGTACTTC.